These 14 T cell receptor beta chains originate from one sample sequenced in a study of PD-1 blockade in classical Hodgkin lymphoma (dated by TCRdb to the early 2020s). The label giving this sample's time point can be read as: cycle 1 day 1 (C1D1), immediately before nivolumab initiation. Relapse after autologous stem cell transplantation had occurred in all trial patients, and cohorts A, B and C were distinguished by prior brentuximab vedotin exposure. The protocol used for the library was the immunoSEQ multiplex PCR assay. TCRdb took this table from immuneACCESS and kept in-frame rearrangements with V and J called. Such tables lack part of the clones; where checked against another copy, unresolved V genes explain under half of the gap, and the rest is unexplained. The sample table shows approximately 100,000 clones, and roughly 92% are seen once. The ten largest clones add up to 2.8% of the sample.

Material: peripheral blood mononuclear cells (PBMCs), obtained at baseline. Receptors originate from a human donor with classical Hodgkin lymphoma.

The sample holds one count of this clone. The gene calls are TRBV7-9 and TRBJ2-1, with TRBD2 matching over 7 bases. The germline gives CDR1 SEHNR, CDR2 FQNEAQ (reference sequence). The trim removed 3 bases at V and 4 bases at J, leaving 3 bases unmatched. CDR3 size: 14 residues. The CDR3 DNA reads TGTGCCAGCAGCTTTGCGGGGGTTTACAATGAGCAGTTCTTC. Translating gives CASSFAGVYNEQFF.

The chain carries TRBV19 and TRBJ2-2; 10 positions agree with TRBD1. Germline assignment: CDR1 LNHDA and CDR2 SQIVND (reference sequence). CDR3 size: 19 residues. V gave up 6 bases and J gave up 4 bases; unmatched junction bases: 17. The CDR3 loop is CASSTGQGNIRSGTGELFF. In DNA form, the CDR3 reads TGTGCCAGTAGCACGGGACAGGGGAATATTAGGTCGGGCACCGGGGAGCTGTTTTTT.

In this sample, this clone turned up once. One end of the junction does not line up with germline, which may come from a read error. The CDR3 bases are TGTGCCAGCAGTGATGGGTTGTGGCATCCGTTT. Its translation is CASSDGLWHPF. The chain is built from TRBV6-1 and TRBJ1-1; D remains ambiguous. Germline CDR1 is MNHNS and CDR2 is SASEGT. The CDR3 covers 11 residues.

The J gene is TRBJ2-1, the V gene TRBV27; possibly TRBD2 for D (5 bases). The V end was cut by 0 bases, the J end by 8 bases, with 14 bases between. CDR1 is MNHEY and CDR2 is SMNVEV in the germline V gene (reference sequence). This CDR3 region has 15 residues. The CDR3 nucleotides are TGTGCCAGCAGTTTATCGGTAGGAGGTTTCGATGAGCAGTTCTTC. Translated: CASSLSVGGFDEQFF.

The chain employs TRBV19 and TRBJ2-7, with 7 nucleotides matching TRBD2. The CDR3 contains 15 residues. With V trimmed by 3 bases and J by 5 bases, 10 bases remained unmatched. Germline-derived CDR1 and CDR2 are LNHDA and SQIVND (reference sequence). This CDR3 reads CASSIGSTGRDEQYF. Here the CDR3 DNA reads TGTGCCAGTAGTATCGGTAGCACTGGGAGGGACGAGCAGTACTTC.

The chain is built from TRBV5-1 and TRBJ2-5; 9 nucleotides line up with TRBD2. In germline, CDR1 is SGHRS, CDR2 YFSETQ. V lost 4 bases, J lost 2 bases, and 9 bases stayed unmatched. The CDR3 loop spans 16 amino acids. CDR3 sequence: CASSINLAGTQETQYF. As DNA, the CDR3 is TGCGCCAGCAGCATTAATCTAGCGGGGACACAAGAGACCCAGTACTTC. The full variable domain, with the rest looked up from reference TRBV5-1 and TRBJ2-5, is KAGVTQTPRYLIKTRGQQVTLSCSPISGHRSVSWYQQTPGQGLQFLFEYFSETQRNKGNFPGRFSGRQFSNSRSEMNVSTLELGDSALYLCASSINLAGTQETQYFGPGTRLLVL.

This sequence joins TRBV28 and TRBJ1-2; D may be TRBD1 (6 bases). V was shortened by 6 bases and J by 7 bases, with 24 bases between the two germline ends. Germline CDR1 reads MDHEN; CDR2 reads SYDVKM. The CDR3 consists of 16 residues. As DNA, the CDR3 is TGTGCCAGCAGCACCCCTTTTCCGTCAGGGGCGGTTGGCTACACCTTC. Translation gives CASSTPFPSGAVGYTF.

The chain employs TRBV7-9 and TRBJ1-2; D is undetermined. This CDR3 contains 14 residues. Trimming stripped 2 bases from V and 8 bases from J, with 15 bases between. Germline assignment: CDR1 SEHNR and CDR2 FQNEAQ (reference sequence). CDR3 sequence reads: CASSLISAVRGYTF. As DNA, the CDR3 is TGTGCCAGCAGCTTAATTTCGGCGGTCAGAGGCTACACCTTC.

Concerning this clone: The conserved closing phenylalanine or tryptophan is absent in this CDR3, likely reflecting a read error. No DNA is shown, since the ends of the CDR3 on it are uncertain; the CDR3 is the one TCRdb lists. The chain recombines TRBV7-9 with TRBJ2-3; the table names TRBD2, a call not compared with the DNA. Germline V CDR1 and CDR2: SEHNR, FQNEAQ (reference sequence). The CDR3 is 9 amino acids in total, end residues counted. CDR3: CASSLEGDL.

The genes are TRBV9 and TRBJ2-2; maybe TRBD2 (5 bases). Germline V gives CDR1 SGDLS, CDR2 YYNGEE. Trimming removed 0 bases at V and 7 bases at J, with 10 bases between. This CDR3 comprises 14 residues. Here the CDR3 DNA reads TGTGCCAGCAGCGTAGCTAGCCCCGGCGGGGAGCTGTTTTTT. Amino acids: CASSVASPGGELFF.

V is TRBV18 and J is TRBJ1-3; tentatively, D is TRBD1 (5 bases). Germline CDR1 is KGHSH and CDR2 is LQKENI. Deletions cut 0 bases from V and 3 bases from J, with 9 bases between. This CDR3 region has 15 residues. The CDR3, as DNA: TGTGCCAGCTCACCACCGTCCAGGGATGGAAACACCATATATTTT. This translates into CASSPPSRDGNTIYF.

The chain is built from TRBV25-1 and TRBJ1-2; no definite D call. This CDR3 has 13 amino acids. Germline CDR1 MGHDK, CDR2 SYGVNS. V dropped 0 bases and J dropped 4 bases, with 6 bases sitting between them. The CDR3 nucleotides read TGTGCCAGCAGTGAATATAATTCCTATGGCTACACCTTC. Encoded protein: CASSEYNSYGYTF.

This chain joins TRBV28 and TRBJ1-3, with TRBD1 as a possible D gene (5 bases). V gave up 6 bases and J gave up 4 bases, with 16 bases separating them. CDR3 length: 15 amino acids. Germline V gene lookup returns CDR1 MDHEN and CDR2 SYDVKM. The CDR3 DNA reads as TGTGCCAGCAGAACCCCGACAGTAGCCGGAAACACCATATATTTT. Amino acids: CASRTPTVAGNTIYF.

The J gene is TRBJ1-2, the V gene TRBV25-1; D remains ambiguous. The CDR3 covers 13 residues. The germline V and J ends were trimmed by 2 bases and 12 bases, with 16 bases remaining between them. Germline V lookup: CDR1 MGHDK, CDR2 SYGVNS. The CDR3 protein is CASSEGEGRSNTF. The CDR3 bases are TGTGCCAGCAGTGAAGGGGAGGGAAGGTCGAACACCTTC.